The clone carrying this T cell receptor (beta chain) was detected only once. The PCR was carried out with 60 Vbeta primers and 13 Jbeta primers. Sequencing used immunoSEQ multiplex PCR; TCRdb keeps in-frame clones, though not all of them. Altogether under 150,000 clones are present, just under 80% being singletons, with the ten largest covering approximately 1.8%. Germline V gives CDR1 MDHEN, CDR2 SYDVKM. Between the trimmed V and J ends, which lost 7 bases and 1 base, there was a span of 17 bases. The CDR3 is made up of 16 amino acids. The data stem from a study of cytomegalovirus exposure and HLA in healthy donors. Study background: Samples from HLA-typed donors yielded about 85 million unique TCRs in an early data release.

This receptor was identified in a middle-aged woman in good health and CMV-seronegative. The gene calls are TRBV28 and TRBJ1-5, with D tentatively TRBD1 (5 bases). What was sequenced was PBMCs. The CDR3 DNA is TGTGCCAGCACTGACGGGGGGGAGTGGAGCAATCAGCCCCAGCATTTT. It is translated as CASTDGGEWSNQPQHF.